One T cell receptor beta chain is described in this entry. The CDR3 sequence is 15 residues long. Trimming took 5 bases from V and 0 from J, leaving 11 bases between them. Germline CDR1 SNHLY, CDR2 FYNNEI. Study processing details: Reference gene primer amplification yielded estimated nucleated cell counts. Produced via immunoSEQ multiplex PCR; TCRdb's table is partial and in-frame only. Clonal size and the V and J genes are those of that table, whereas D and trimming came from the DNA. The sample has approximately 100,000 clones, roughly 88% seen once. This sample is part of a study of blood T cell repertoires in COVID-19. Study as a whole: Samples taken during acute and convalescent COVID-19 were collected in the United States, Italy and Spain. Sample material is recorded as cDNA or gDNA derived from T cells, B-cell-depleted T cells, or PBMCs.

This TCR was recovered from an older woman with acute or convalescent COVID-19. Sequenced: peripheral blood. This chain uses TRBV2 with TRBJ2-1; D unresolved. CDR3 sequence (DNA): TGTGCCAGCAGTCTTGCCTCGAGCTCCTACAATGAGCAGTTCTTC. This gives the protein CASSLASSSYNEQFF.